Listed below are T cell receptor beta chains from one sample, sequenced in a study of blood T cell repertoires in COVID-19. Clones were read by immunoSEQ multiplex PCR, and TCRdb kept only the in-frame ones, dropping some. The sample lists under 300,000 clones; about nine tenths were seen once. Sequencing was done on a sample of PBMCs or T cells enriched from blood (not recorded which). These receptors were collected from a human donor in a cohort exposed to, infected with or recovered from COVID-19 (not recorded which). The donor label of this sample is uncertain. CDR3s leave out the opening cysteine and the closing phenylalanine or tryptophan. Clone size is not always given. Where it is, it says once, few, many or a class for expanded clones.

v_gene	abundance	j_gene	CDR3aa
TRBV19	once	TRBJ1-1	ASSKPPAAVRGTEAF
TRBV5-6	.	TRBJ2-2	ASSSAGFTGELF
TRBV14	.	TRBJ1-1	ASTRGQPVTEAF
TRBV9	.	TRBJ1-2	ASSASPGYGYT
TRBV6-5	once	TRBJ2-5	ASSFRGALEETQY
TRBV3-1/TRBV3-2	.	TRBJ2-3	ASSPSGGGTDTQY
TRBV10-1	.	TRBJ1-2	ASPTPRTAYYYGYT
TRBV2	.	TRBJ1-4	ASSRQGAEKLF
TRBV5-4	.	TRBJ2-5	ASSLARLAGQETQY
TRBV19	.	TRBJ2-7	ASSMAGASYEQY
TRBV27	.	TRBJ1-2	ASSPGGKEANYGYT
TRBV18	.	TRBJ1-1	ASSPSGGAPGTEAF
TRBV12-5	.	TRBJ1-1	ASGLGSSIQNTEAF
TRBV27	.	TRBJ1-2	ASSADSGMGYT
TRBV30	.	TRBJ2-5	AWSGQQETQY
TRBV18	.	TRBJ1-2	ASSLSAPRLDYGYT
TRBV2	.	TRBJ1-6	ASLQEAALH
TRBV2	.	TRBJ1-6	ASSLDRSSYNSPLH
TRBV3-1/TRBV3-2	.	TRBJ2-7	ASSQSLQDTDEQY
TRBV29-1	.	TRBJ1-1	SVSTGGTNTEAF
TRBV10-3	.	TRBJ2-3	AISVLAGSSTDTQY
TRBV19	.	TRBJ1-4	ASSIGTGGSSEKLF
TRBV6-1	.	TRBJ2-1	ASSDPPAGYNEQF
TRBV7-9	.	TRBJ1-1	ASSLRSVNTEAF
TRBV21-1	.	TRBJ2-1	ASSKGGAPSGGPYNEQF
TRBV7-8	.	TRBJ2-1	ASSLGRVWGTSFSNEQF
TRBV19	.	TRBJ2-1	ASSRWTSGGAGEKDEQF
TRBV4-1	.	TRBJ2-1	ASSQDGRYNEQF
TRBV5-5	.	TRBJ2-5	ASSEGTRVQETQY
TRBV2	.	TRBJ2-1	ASSEGQGWSEQF
TRBV2	.	TRBJ1-2	ASSQGGGYGYT
TRBV5-6	.	TRBJ1-2	ASSKGQGHYGYT
TRBV14	.	TRBJ1-6	ASSQGTGHNSPLH
TRBV29-1	.	TRBJ2-1	SVAGTYNEQF
TRBV7-6	few	TRBJ2-1	ASSLQGLGNEQF
TRBV7-8	.	TRBJ1-5	ASSPRTGVNQPQH
TRBV15	.	TRBJ2-5	ATSPEALGETQY
TRBV11-2	.	TRBJ1-2	ASSLAGSGRFYGYT
TRBV7-8	.	TRBJ1-2	ASSLRGRGDGYT
TRBV21-1	.	TRBJ2-1	ASGTDTGAPEQF
TRBV20-1	once	TRBJ1-2	SASPSAGEGYT
TRBV5-1	once	TRBJ2-3	ASSPQTDTQY
TRBV27	.	TRBJ1-5	ASGELGGSNQPQH